These T cell receptor beta chains were read from a single sample in a study of blood T cells in healthy people across ages. TCRdb re-called the 5' RACE reads through MiXCR, storing one row per CDR3 protein. The sample lists 650,000 to 800,000 distinct CDR3 sequences; under 65% were seen once. Input material: blood. These receptors were collected from a woman over 75 in good health. The CDR3 runs from the conserved cysteine through the conserved F or W. D genes are given only for firm matches. Not all rows give a size; the values are once, few, many and, for expanded clones, a class.

NA	NA	TRBV10-3	TRBJ2-3	TGTGCCATCAGTGAGGGGGCTGCATTCGGAGATACGCAGTATTTT	CAISEGAAFGDTQYF
NA	NA	TRBV19	TRBJ1-4	TGTGCCAGTAACCGTCAGCAGGGAGACGAAAAACTGTTTTTT	CASNRQQGDEKLFF
TRBD2	many	TRBV28	TRBJ2-7	TGTGCCAGCAATAGGGCGACGGTAGGACTAGCCTTGAGGTCCTACGAGCAGTACTTC	CASNRATVGLALRSYEQYF
TRBD1	few	TRBV20-1	TRBJ2-6	TGCAGTGCCCGCCCGGGACAGGGAAACTCTGGGGCCAACGTCCTGACTTTC	CSARPGQGNSGANVLTF
TRBD2	NA	TRBV7-2	TRBJ2-1	TGTGCCAGCAGGGCTGGGACTAGCGTCTCAAATGAGCAGTTCTTC	CASRAGTSVSNEQFF
NA	many	TRBV6-5	TRBJ2-2	TGTGCCAGCAGTTACTCAGGCGGGGAGCTGTTTTTT	CASSYSGGELFF
NA	NA	TRBV4-2	TRBJ1-4	TGTGCCAGCAGCCAAGAATGGGGGAATGAAAAACTGTTTTTT	CASSQEWGNEKLFF
NA	NA	TRBV4-1	TRBJ1-2	TGCGCCAGCAGCCAAGGGGCGGGGAGCACTAACTATGGCTACACCTTC	CASSQGAGSTNYGYTF
NA	NA	TRBV3-1	TRBJ2-2	TGTGCCTGCAGCCAAGAAGGCACCGGGGAGCTGTTTTTT	CACSQEGTGELFF
TRBD2	NA	TRBV3-1	TRBJ2-3	TGTGCCAGCAGGAAACGGACTAGCGGGAGGGATACGCAGTATTTT	CASRKRTSGRDTQYF
NA	NA	TRBV11-2	TRBJ2-5	TGTGCCAGCAGCTTAGGGTACAGTGAGACCCAGTACTTC	CASSLGYSETQYF
TRBD2	few	TRBV24-1	TRBJ2-7	TGTGCCACCAGTGAACAGCGGGGCCCCTCCTACAATGAGCAGTACTTC	CATSEQRGPSYNEQYF
TRBD1	NA	TRBV28	TRBJ2-5	TGTGCCAGCAGTTTCGACAGGGTCAGGGAGACCCAGTACTTC	CASSFDRVRETQYF
TRBD2	NA	TRBV20-1	TRBJ2-7	TGCAGTGCTAGAGATCAGTGGGCTAGCGGCCTCTACGAGCAGTACTTC	CSARDQWASGLYEQYF
NA	many	TRBV21-1	TRBJ2-7	TGTGCCAGCAGCAAAGATCCAGAAGACTCCTACGAGCAGTACTTC	CASSKDPEDSYEQYF
TRBD1	NA	TRBV6-6	TRBJ1-5	TGTGCCAGCAGCCAGGGACAGGGGGTAAGTCAGCCCCAGCATTTT	CASSQGQGVSQPQHF
NA	once	TRBV20-1	TRBJ2-5	TGCAGTGCTAGAGGAGGGCAGGGGGGTATGGCCCAGTACTTC	CSARGGQGGMAQYF
NA	many	TRBV3-1	TRBJ2-4	TGTGCCAGCAGCCAAGAGAGAAACATTCAGTACTTC	CASSQERNIQYF
NA	NA	TRBV5-1	TRBJ2-1	TGCGCCAGCACACCTAGCGAGAACAATGAGCAGTTCTTC	CASTPSENNEQFF
TRBD2	NA	TRBV20-1	TRBJ2-1	TGCAGTGTTCCGGGGGCGGGAGGATTAAGGAATGAGCAGTTCTTC	CSVPGAGGLRNEQFF
NA	NA	TRBV20-1	TRBJ1-5	TGCAGTGCTAGTACTCTTCTTGGGTTTGGCAGCAATCAGCCCCAGCATTTT	CSASTLLGFGSNQPQHF
NA	NA	TRBV24-1	TRBJ1-2	TGTGCCAATTTTCAGGGCAGACTCTATGGCTACACCTTC	CANFQGRLYGYTF
NA	NA	TRBV24-1	TRBJ2-5	TGTGCCACCAGTGGGAGTGGTCAGGTTGGTGAGGAGACCCAGTACTTC	CATSGSGQVGEETQYF
TRBD2	many	TRBV3-1	TRBJ2-3	TGTGCCAGCAGCCCCGGGAGGATAGGGACAGATACGCAGTATTTT	CASSPGRIGTDTQYF
NA	few	TRBV3-1	TRBJ1-2	TGTGCCAGCAGCCAAGACGACGGGATCCATGGCTACACCTTC	CASSQDDGIHGYTF
TRBD2	NA	TRBV5-1	TRBJ2-3	TGCGCCAGCAGCTTGGACCCCGCGGGGGGAACCACAGATACGCAGTATTTT	CASSLDPAGGTTDTQYF
NA	few	TRBV7-3	TRBJ2-7	TGTGCCAGCAGCGGGACCATGGGCTACGAGCAGTACTTC	CASSGTMGYEQYF
TRBD1	NA	TRBV6-2/TRBV6-3	TRBJ2-4	TGTGCCAGCAGACTCGAAACGACAGGGTACCCCACCTACGTGCAGTACTTC	CASRLETTGYPTYVQYF
NA	once	TRBV28	TRBJ1-1	TGTGCCAGCAGCCCAGTCCTGGGTCGGACAGAAGCTTTCTTT	CASSPVLGRTEAFF
NA	few	TRBV27	TRBJ1-1	TGTGCCAGCAGTTCCCGGGGAACGAGGAACACTGAAGCTTTCTTT	CASSSRGTRNTEAFF
TRBD2	NA	TRBV27	TRBJ2-5	TGTGCCAGCAGTAGAACTAGCGGGGGGGCCGGTGAGCAGTACTTC	CASSRTSGGAGEQYF
TRBD1	NA	TRBV20-1	TRBJ2-1	TGCAGTGCTAGGGCCGGGACAGGGGCGACCAATGAGCAGTTCTTC	CSARAGTGATNEQFF